The T cell receptor (beta chain) under discussion was sequenced for a study of Ad26.COV2.S vaccination and SARS-CoV-2 variants (dated by TCRdb to the early 2020s). Background for the entire study: Vaccine-arm donors were drawn from COV1001, a multicentre, randomized, double-blind, placebo-controlled phase I-IIa trial of Ad26.COV2.S in healthy adults. Ad26.COV2.S was administered intramuscularly at a dose of 5x10^10 or 1x10^11 viral particles, either as one shot or as two shots given 56 days apart. TCRbeta repertoire sequencing served as the tool for gauging how specific and how broad the SARS-CoV-2-reactive T cell receptors were following Ad26.COV2.S vaccination. The TCR-sequenced set comprised roughly 30 samples: roughly 19 Ad26.COV2.S vaccine recipients, 5 placebo recipients and 8 SARS-CoV-2 convalescent individuals. Trial participants were randomized into five groups of five: low-dose or high-dose Ad26.COV2.S given once or twice, or placebo on both occasions. Blinding of investigators to trial group allocation was maintained during experiments and outcome assessment.

The immunoSEQ Assay was the method used to sequence TCRbeta CDR3 regions. After extraction, genomic DNA underwent amplification by bias-controlled multiplex PCR, followed by high-throughput sequencing. As for the authors' bioinformatics: To quantify the absolute abundance of every unique TCRbeta CDR3 region, sequences were collapsed and filtered. T cell fraction was estimated by normalizing TCRbeta template counts to usable DNA, which was measured by amplifying reference genes present in all nucleated cells. Repertoire TCRs were annotated as SARS-CoV-2-specific by exact matching of V gene, CDR3 amino acid sequence and J gene to a known reactive TCR set. The reference SARS-CoV-2 TCR set was obtained from MIRA and was filtered for enrichment in COVID-19-positive ImmuneCODE repertoires, whereby public or cross-reactive TCRs were removed. Using the MIRA antigens, annotated TCRs were further analysed by specific ORF or by position within an ORF. Breadth was defined as annotated unique rearrangements over total unique productive rearrangements; depth was the summed frequency of those rearrangements. Two-sided Wilcoxon rank-sum tests were applied when comparing TCR breadth between groups. TCRdb obtained this table from immuneACCESS and retained in-frame rearrangements with V and J assigned. These tables miss some clones; where compared with another copy, unresolved V genes account for less than half of the shortfall, and the remainder is unexplained. The DNA was the basis for D and trimming; V, J and clone size are from that table. The sample includes about 460,000 clones, with 80% to 90% observed a single time. 1.7% of the sample is held by the ten biggest clonotypes.

What the work shows at the level of the full study, not this receptor alone: The study lacked the statistical power to compare responses across vaccine doses or regimens. Ad26.COV2.S recipients had higher spike-specific TCR breadth than placebo recipients (P = 0.0014). After vaccination, substantial breadth of spike-specific CD8+ and CD4+ T cell responses was reported. The authors noted that the TCR breadth and depth analyses may have underestimated total T cell responses. Vaccine and placebo recipients had comparable non-spike TCR breadth, which fits with the vaccine containing only spike.

What this sample's treatment or condition label stands for: about 20 received Ad26.COV2.S at low or high dose, single or two shots; about five received placebo; per-sample allocation not given. Repertoires of vaccine and placebo recipients were sequenced from samples collected on day 63 after the first injection. In Cohort 1b, about two dozen adults aged 18-55 years were enrolled at a single site in Boston, USA, between 29 July and 7 August 2020. As a vaccine, Ad26.COV2.S was a replication-incompetent adenovirus type 26 vector that expressed a prefusion-stabilized SARS-CoV-2 spike protein derived from the original Wuhan strain. Comment on this clone: Its specific antigen is unknown. No base quality information exists; no much larger clone differs at one position. Other DNA sequences in this specimen translate into the identical CDR3.

The sequenced sample was peripheral blood, obtained in a trial of Ad26.COV2.S vaccine versus placebo. This sequence was found in a person aged 18-65 years who received the Ad26.COV2.S COVID-19 vaccine or a placebo.

The DNA sequence is given as TGTGCCAGCAGCGCCACAGGGTCCTACAATGAGCAGTTCTTC. Its translation reads: CASSATGSYNEQFF. The chain links TRBV9 with TRBJ2-1; the best D guess is TRBD1, with 6 bases matching. The germline V gene sets CDR1 to SGDLS and CDR2 to YYNGEE. The V and J ends are trimmed by 3 bases and 1 base, leaving 8 bases between them. Including the terminal cysteine and phenylalanine, the CDR3 comprises 14 residues. Only the CDR3 region is kept as DNA, spanning 42 bases read in frame from base 1.